This T cell receptor beta chain was profiled in a study of cytotoxic CD8 clonotypes in ibrutinib-treated CLL. Across the study: Partial responders 24, complete 2; about 12 progressed and about 15 stayed in remission by median about 6 years.

Libraries were prepared by immunoSEQ multiplex PCR; TCRdb keeps only in-frame clonotypes and omits some of them. The sample lists about 50,000 clones, around 60% occurring once. This material consisted of PBMCs, taken after 24 months of ibrutinib treatment. This TCR came from a human donor with chronic lymphocytic leukemia.

CDR3 sequence (DNA): TGTGCCAGCAGCGGGACAGTATATAATTCACCCCTCCACTTT. As protein: CASSGTVYNSPLHF. The chain combines TRBV5-4 with TRBJ1-6, with TRBD1 matching over 7 bases. Germline CDR1 SGHNT, CDR2 YYREEE (reference sequence). The CDR3 is made up of 14 amino acids. V lost 4 bases, J lost 4 bases, and 2 bases stayed unmatched.